This T cell receptor beta chain is from a study of cytomegalovirus exposure and HLA in healthy donors. The wider study: The 120 or so validation repertoires used a platform that matched the one used for the 600 to 750 first-cohort repertoires, as a later analysis reported.

Produced via immunoSEQ multiplex PCR; TCRdb's table is partial and in-frame only. Of about 69,000 clones detected, approximately 94% appear once; the ten largest clones hold about 0.93%. The donors formed part of the roughly 120-subject validation cohort, distinct from the roughly 630-subject first cohort. The study's findings and limits: Through in vitro validation, three CMV-associated chains were shown to be specific for CMV antigens. Reported performance of the classifier showed diagnosis of cytomegalovirus status with high specificity and sensitivity.

In regard to this clone: Its matching antigen is unknown.

The CDR3 sequence is 13 residues long. Germline assignment: CDR1 LNHDA and CDR2 SQIVND (reference sequence). V lost 6 bases and J 6 bases, leaving 12 bases between the germline ends. The TCR was taken from a woman younger than 35 in good health and CMV-seronegative. The chain combines TRBV19 with TRBJ1-5; D not resolved. The material sequenced was PBMCs. CDR3 nucleotide sequence: TGTGCCAGTAGCCGGGGATTCAGTCAGCCCCAGCATTTT. Residues: CASSRGFSQPQHF.